One and the same sample provided the 13 T cell receptor beta chains below, sequenced in a study of T cell responses to AZD1222 COVID-19 vaccine. Produced via immunoSEQ multiplex PCR; TCRdb's table is partial and in-frame only. The table lists 120,000 or so clones, more than 65% of them singletons. This specimen was peripheral blood, taken 28 days after the second AZD1222 dose. The receptors derive from an adult who received the AZD1222 COVID-19 vaccine.

The rearrangement joins TRBV27 to TRBJ1-1; D possibly corresponds to TRBD1 (6 bases). The CDR3 loop spans 16 amino acids. The germline V gene encodes CDR1 MNHEY and CDR2 SMNVEV (reference sequence). Trimming cost V 5 bases and J 0 bases, with 16 bases left between them. CDR3 DNA: TGTGCCAGCAGTGCCGCCCTACAGGGTATGAACACTGAAGCTTTCTTT. It specifies CASSAALQGMNTEAFF.

The chain has TRBV3-1 (or the pseudogene TRBV3-2) and TRBJ1-1; D is unresolved. The CDR3 covers 14 residues. Germline assignment: CDR1 LGHDT and CDR2 YNNKEL (reference sequence). Trimming removed 4 bases at V and 2 bases at J, with 11 bases between. The CDR3 coding sequence is TGTGCCAGCAGCCCCTATGGCGAAAACACTGAAGCTTTCTTT. Its translation is CASSPYGENTEAFF.

The chain is built from TRBV6-5 and TRBJ2-7; D might be TRBD2 (6 bases). V dropped 5 bases and J dropped 5 bases, with 19 bases sitting between them. CDR3 length: 15 residues. From germline, CDR1 is MNHEY and CDR2 SVGAGI. CDR3 sequence reads: CASSPGNLASHEQYF. In nucleotides, the CDR3 is TGTGCCAGCAGTCCCGGTAACCTAGCGTCCCACGAGCAGTACTTC.

The V call is TRBV4-2, the J call TRBJ2-5; 8 bases align to TRBD2. The CDR3 runs to 17 residues. The ends lost 0 bases at V and 4 bases at J; junction bases unmatched: 10. From germline, CDR1 is LGHNA and CDR2 YNFKEQ. The CDR3 spells CASSQELGGGWGETQYF. As DNA, the CDR3 is TGTGCCAGCAGCCAAGAACTTGGCGGGGGGTGGGGAGAGACCCAGTACTTC.

The chain joins TRBV7-2 to TRBJ1-1; D is possibly TRBD1 (5 bases). Trimming stripped 5 bases from V and 1 base from J, with 8 bases between. The CDR3 loop spans 13 amino acids. Germline V gives CDR1 SGHTA, CDR2 FQGNSA. The CDR3 DNA reads as TGTGCCAGCAGCCGAGGGACGAACACTGAAGCTTTCTTT. This translates into CASSRGTNTEAFF. Variable domain in full (rest from reference TRBV7-2 and TRBJ1-1): GAGVSQSPSNKVTEKGKDVELRCDPISGHTALYWYRQSLGQGLEFLIYFQGNSAPDKSGLPSDRFSAERTGGSVSTLTIQRTQQEDSAVYLCASSRGTNTEAFFGQGTRLTVV.

The gene calls are TRBV3-1 (or the pseudogene TRBV3-2) and TRBJ1-1; the D is unclear. Trimming removed 4 bases at V and 3 bases at J, with 15 bases between. The germline gives CDR1 LGHDT, CDR2 YNNKEL (reference sequence). The CDR3 is 15 residues long. CDR3 sequence reads: CASSRLGLKDTEAFF. The CDR3 coding sequence is TGTGCCAGCAGCCGCCTTGGGTTGAAGGACACTGAAGCTTTCTTT.

The genes are TRBV19 and TRBJ2-2; possibly TRBD2 for D (6 bases). This CDR3 is 16 amino acids long. Looked up from germline, CDR1 is LNHDA and CDR2 is SQIVND (reference sequence). Trimming pared 7 bases from V and 1 base from J, leaving 16 bases between. The CDR3: CASNTPGLQNTGELFF. As DNA, the CDR3 is TGTGCCAGTAACACACCGGGACTGCAGAACACCGGGGAGCTGTTTTTT.

The gene calls are TRBV4-3 and TRBJ2-5; D is perhaps TRBD2 (5 bases). This CDR3 comprises 14 residues. CDR1 is LGHNA and CDR2 is YSLEER in the germline V gene. Trimming stripped 0 bases from V and 8 bases from J, with 13 bases between. CDR3 bases: TGCGCCAGCAGCCAAGATGTAGTGACTACAACCCAGTACTTC. This translates into CASSQDVVTTTQYF.

The V gene is TRBV27, the J gene TRBJ1-2; D perhaps matches TRBD1 (6 bases). Germline V gives CDR1 MNHEY, CDR2 SMNVEV (reference sequence). Deletions cut 6 bases from V and 4 bases from J, with 12 bases between. The CDR3 is 13 amino acids. The CDR3 loop is CASSFRDTYGYTF. In DNA form, the CDR3 reads TGTGCCAGCAGCTTTCGGGACACCTATGGCTACACCTTC.

V is TRBV5-4 and J is TRBJ2-4, with 7 bases aligning to TRBD2. Trimming cost V 4 bases and J 0 bases; bases outside gene matches: 10. The CDR3 has 17 residues. Germline V gene data show CDR1 as SGHNT and CDR2 as YYREEE (reference sequence). The DNA of the CDR3 is TGTGCCAGCAGCCGCTGGGAGGGGTACCTAGCCAAAAACATTCAGTACTTC. Translated: CASSRWEGYLAKNIQYF.

The chain recombines TRBV7-2 with TRBJ2-3; D perhaps matches TRBD2 (5 bases). The germline V gene has CDR1 SGHTA and CDR2 FQGNSA. V lost 5 bases and J lost 2, with 11 bases in between. There are 14 residues in the CDR3. Here the CDR3 reads CASSPRTPTDTQYF. CDR3 nucleotide sequence: TGTGCCAGCAGCCCCCGGACTCCCACAGATACGCAGTATTTT.

There are a few counts of this clone. The chain employs TRBV6-5 and TRBJ2-7, with D unresolved. Germline V lookup: CDR1 MNHEY, CDR2 SVGAGI. Trimming removed 4 bases from V and 3 bases from J, with 13 bases in between. The CDR3 is 14 amino acids. CDR3 DNA: TGTGCCAGCAGTTCTCTCCCAGATTACTACGAGCAGTACTTC. This codes for CASSSLPDYYEQYF.

The rearrangement links TRBV21-1 to TRBJ2-4; the D call in the table, TRBD1, was not verified against the DNA. TRBV21-1 is annotated as a pseudogene. The CDR3 is made up of 18 amino acids. The CDR3 here is CASSKVDAGGGSKNIQYF. In nucleotides, the CDR3 is TGTGCCAGCAGCAAAGTGGATGCAGGGGGCGGGTCCAAAAACATTCAGTACTTC.